Included here is one TCR beta chain sequence, with context. No antigen is known for it. The germline V gene has CDR1 SEHNR and CDR2 FQNEAQ (reference sequence). J lost 8 bases, V lost 5 bases, and 21 bases had no gene match. The CDR3 extends over 20 amino acids. This specimen comes from a study of T-cell reconstitution after alpha-beta-depleted transplantation in children. General study findings and limits: After one year, T-cell counts and TCRbeta diversity mostly came from new T cells. Alpha-beta T cells about two months after transplant reportedly derived from several hundred expanded graft clones. The high TCRbeta diversity at day 60 in some patients came from surviving recipient T cells and thymic progenitors.

Unique molecular identifiers were used to barcode this TCRbeta library. MiXCR, run by TCRdb on the PCR reads, gives a single entry per CDR3 protein. The sample contains roughly 400,000 distinct CDR3 sequences, 43% of which appear only once. The V gene is TRBV7-9, the J gene TRBJ2-1; 13 bases line up with TRBD2. This receptor was identified in a girl aged 2 to 10 with aplastic anemia, due to receive a stem cell transplant. Sequenced here: PBMCs, sampled before TCRalphabeta/CD19-depleted stem cell transplant. The CDR3 protein is CASSPFLTSGRAHRTDEQFF. In nucleotides, the CDR3 is TGTGCCAGCAGCCCCTTCCTAACTAGCGGGAGGGCCCATCGCACCGATGAGCAGTTCTTC.